The rows below give T cell receptor beta chains drawn from one sample of a study of blood T cell repertoires in COVID-19. TCRdb's copy holds only in-frame clones and misses some; the assay was immunoSEQ multiplex PCR. Counted here are 120,000 or so clones, around 90% occurring once; the ten biggest clones make up about 4.6%. The sequencing input was peripheral blood. The receptors originated from a man aged 55 to 70 with COVID-19, enrolled during active disease. Both conserved end residues are part of each CDR3. A D gene is named only where the DNA matches it firmly. A row's size may be missing; if present it is once, few, many or a size class.

>-|TRBJ2-7|-|TRBV7-9
CASGGAGVSSYEQYF
TGTGCCAGCGGGGGAGCGGGTGTGAGCTCCTACGAGCAGTACTTC
>TRBD2|TRBJ2-1|-|TRBV7-3
CASSPVVAGGASQFF
TGTGCCAGCAGCCCCGTGGTAGCGGGAGGGGCTTCGCAGTTCTTC
>TRBD1|TRBJ2-2|few|TRBV11-2
CASSPGTGRAGELFF
TGTGCCAGCAGCCCCGGGACAGGGCGAGCCGGGGAGCTGTTTTTT
>TRBD1|TRBJ1-6|-|TRBV15
CATSRLEGTAGWPLHF
TGTGCCACCAGCAGATTAGAGGGGACAGCAGGATGGCCCCTCCACTTT
>TRBD1|TRBJ1-2|-|TRBV11-3
CASSSISPTGGGYTF
TGTGCCAGCAGCTCTATTAGCCCGACAGGGGGTGGCTACACCTTC
>TRBD1|TRBJ1-4|once|TRBV19
CASSFRDRGNEKLFF
TGTGCCAGTAGTTTCCGGGACAGGGGAAATGAAAAACTGTTTTTT
>TRBD1|TRBJ1-1|-|TRBV5-1
CASSSRDRAENTEAFF
TGCGCCAGCAGCTCGCGGGACAGGGCCGAAAACACTGAAGCTTTCTTT
>-|TRBJ1-2|once|TRBV6-5
CASSYSRLTYGYTF
TGTGCCAGCAGTTACTCGAGACTGACCTATGGCTACACCTTC
>TRBD2|TRBJ2-3|-|TRBV7-8
CASSSVAGGLGDTQYF
TGTGCCAGCAGCTCCGTAGCGGGAGGTCTCGGGGATACGCAGTATTTT
>TRBD1|TRBJ1-4|once|TRBV5-1
CASSLEGTGEGEKLFF
TGCGCCAGCAGTCTTGAGGGGACAGGGGAAGGAGAAAAACTGTTTTTT
>-|TRBJ2-4|-|TRBV12-3/TRBV12-4
CASSPKGWNIQYF
TGTGCCAGCAGTCCCAAGGGGTGGAACATTCAGTACTTC
>-|TRBJ2-7|-|TRBV11-3
CASSLGGGAYEQYF
TGTGCCAGCAGCTTAGGCGGAGGGGCCTACGAGCAGTACTTC
>TRBD1|TRBJ1-2|few|TRBV24-1
CATSDWTGNYGYTF
TGTGCCACCAGTGATTGGACAGGGAACTATGGCTACACCTTC
>-|TRBJ2-1|-|TRBV5-1
CASSLDSLYNEQFF
TGCGCCAGCAGCTTAGACAGCTTATACAATGAGCAGTTCTTC
>TRBD2|TRBJ2-2|-|TRBV10-3
CAISPLAGEGGELFF
TGTGCCATCAGTCCCCTAGCGGGAGAGGGCGGGGAGCTGTTTTTT
>TRBD2|TRBJ2-7|-|TRBV5-1
CASSFTSGSNEQYF
TGCGCCAGCAGCTTCACTAGCGGGAGTAACGAGCAGTACTTC
>TRBD1|TRBJ2-1|-|TRBV18
CASSGQGNNEQFF
TGTGCCAGCTCCGGACAGGGAAACAATGAGCAGTTCTTC
>TRBD2|TRBJ2-1|-|TRBV11-3
CASSLSVSPGGPPDEQFF
TGTGCCAGCAGCTTATCAGTAAGCCCGGGAGGGCCTCCCGATGAGCAGTTCTTC
>-|TRBJ2-7|-|TRBV5-1
CASSSGTYEQYF
TGCGCCAGCAGTTCGGGAACCTACGAGCAGTACTTC
>TRBD2|TRBJ2-7|-|TRBV19
CASSISLAGGVYEQYF
TGTGCCAGTAGTATAAGCCTAGCGGGAGGAGTCTACGAGCAGTACTTC
>-|TRBJ2-2|once|TRBV5-6
CASSFTANTGELFF
TGTGCCAGCAGCTTTACAGCGAACACCGGGGAGCTGTTTTTT
>TRBD1|TRBJ2-7|-|TRBV6-6
CASSYSNRGRSYEQYF
TGTGCCAGCAGTTACTCGAACAGGGGGCGCTCCTACGAGCAGTACTTC
>-|TRBJ1-1|-|TRBV6-5
CASKRANTEAFF
TGTGCCAGCAAGAGAGCGAACACTGAAGCTTTCTTT
>TRBD2|TRBJ2-2|-|TRBV7-8
CASSLAGSGSAGELFF
TGTGCCAGCAGCTTAGCGGGTAGCGGGAGTGCCGGGGAGCTGTTTTTT
>-|TRBJ1-6|-|TRBV2
CASSEGAESPLHF
TGTGCCAGCAGTGAGGGGGCAGAATCACCCCTCCACTTT
>TRBD2|TRBJ2-7|once|TRBV30
CAWSGLVGGVRNEQYF
TGTGCCTGGAGCGGGCTAGTCGGGGGGGTCAGGAACGAGCAGTACTTC
>TRBD2|TRBJ2-1|-|TRBV7-9
CASSYPGLAGYYNEQFF
TGTGCCAGCAGTTATCCGGGACTAGCGGGATACTACAATGAGCAGTTCTTC
>TRBD1|TRBJ1-6|-|TRBV7-9
CASSLGRGSNSPLHF
TGTGCCAGCAGCTTAGGCAGGGGGAGTAATTCACCCCTCCACTTT
>-|TRBJ1-3|few|TRBV2
CASRRGRGNRNTIYF
TGTGCCAGCAGAAGGGGACGGGGGAATCGAAACACCATATATTTT
>TRBD1|TRBJ2-3|-|TRBV7-3
CASSNDRGDTQYF
TGTGCCAGCAGCAATGACAGGGGGGATACGCAGTATTTT
>-|TRBJ2-1|-|TRBV7-9
CASSLRASANYNEQFF
TGTGCCAGCAGCCTCCGGGCTAGCGCTAACTACAATGAGCAGTTCTTC
>TRBD2|TRBJ2-1|-|TRBV12-3/TRBV12-4
CASSLQREDEQFF
TGTGCCAGCAGTTTACAGCGGGAGGATGAGCAGTTCTTC
>TRBD1|TRBJ1-2|-|TRBV11-1
CASRPLRDSHPYGYTF
TGTGCCAGCAGACCCCTTCGGGACAGCCACCCCTATGGCTACACCTTC
>TRBD2|TRBJ2-1|-|TRBV5-1
CASSLSGTSDNEQFF
TGCGCCAGCAGCTTGAGCGGGACTAGCGACAATGAGCAGTTCTTC
>-|TRBJ2-2|-|TRBV7-8
CASSLPDGTPYTGELFF
TGTGCCAGCAGCTTGCCCGACGGGACACCTTACACCGGGGAGCTGTTTTTT
>-|TRBJ2-6|-|TRBV27
CASSLRLASSGANVLTF
TGTGCCAGCAGTTTACGTCTCGCGTCCTCCGGGGCCAACGTCCTGACTTTC
>TRBD1|TRBJ1-2|-|TRBV3-1/TRBV3-2
CAIRDSYGYTF
TGTGCCATACGGGACAGCTATGGCTACACCTTC
>-|TRBJ2-1|-|TRBV11-3
CASGQIDNEQFF
TGTGCCAGCGGACAGATCGACAATGAGCAGTTCTTC
>-|TRBJ2-3|-|TRBV6-1
CASSELQGRTDTQYF
TGTGCCAGCAGTGAACTACAGGGTAGGACAGATACGCAGTATTTT
>-|TRBJ2-7|-|TRBV7-9
CASSLMSVEQYF
TGTGCCAGCAGCCTAATGAGTGTCGAGCAGTACTTC
>-|TRBJ2-2|-|TRBV18
CASSSQDRYTGELFF
TGTGCCAGCTCTTCCCAAGACAGATACACCGGGGAGCTGTTTTTT
>TRBD1|TRBJ1-5|-|TRBV19
CASSSDRGSNQPQHF
TGTGCCAGTAGTTCGGACAGGGGGAGCAATCAGCCCCAGCATTTT
>TRBD2|TRBJ2-2|-|TRBV10-3
CAMLSGRGTGELFF
TGTGCCATGCTTAGCGGGAGAGGGACCGGGGAGCTGTTTTTT
>TRBD1|TRBJ2-5|once|TRBV9
CASSVGTERETQYF
TGTGCCAGCAGCGTCGGGACAGAAAGAGAGACCCAGTACTTC
>TRBD2|TRBJ2-5|-|TRBV27
CASGTSGRVVETQYF
TGTGCAAGCGGGACTAGCGGGAGGGTTGTGGAGACCCAGTACTTC
>-|TRBJ2-3|-|TRBV19
CATSTIADTQYF
TGTGCCACCAGCACGATAGCGGATACGCAGTATTTT